A single sample is the source of the 14 T cell receptor beta chains below, sequenced in a study of beta chain features in type 1 diabetes. Reverse transcription of all isolated RNA meant that expressed TCRB transcripts were sequenced. The assay was immunoSEQ multiplex PCR, and TCRdb's table has in-frame clones only and misses some. This sample yields under 450,000 clones, of which over 11% are seen a single time; around 0.039% belongs to the top ten. The sequencing input was naive CD4+ T cells from blood. All receptors come from a man younger than 45 in good health.

V and J are TRBV4-1 and TRBJ1-6; perhaps TRBD1 as D (6 bases). Germline-derived CDR1 and CDR2 are MGHRA and YSYEKL. V shed 2 bases and J shed 7 bases, with 15 bases lying between them. This CDR3 spans 16 amino acids. The CDR3 loop is CASSQLQGSTNSPLHF. The CDR3 nucleotides read TGCGCCAGCAGCCAACTACAGGGTTCGACCAATTCACCCCTCCACTTT.

This chain connects TRBV7-2 to TRBJ2-5; D may be TRBD1 (6 bases). The germline V and J ends were trimmed by 0 bases and 0 bases, with 14 bases remaining between them. Germline CDR1 is SGHTA and CDR2 is FQGNSA. The CDR3 covers 17 residues. CDR3 DNA: TGTGCCAGCAGCTTAGCGGGCAGGGGAGTTTACCAAGAGACCCAGTACTTC. It translates to CASSLAGRGVYQETQYF.

A few counts support this clone. The CDR3 reads CAWGDGLTFRDTEAFF. As DNA, the CDR3 is TGTGCCTGGGGGGATGGGTTGACCTTCAGAGATACTGAAGCTTTCTTT. The chain recombines TRBV30 with TRBJ1-1; D is ambiguous. CDR3 length: 16 amino acids. Germline CDR1 and CDR2: GTSNPN and SVGIG (reference sequence). V shed 5 bases and J shed 5 bases, with 24 bases lying between them.

This clone was seen a few times. The chain carries TRBV7-2 and TRBJ2-3, with a weak D call TRBD2 (6 bases). Trimming removed 2 bases from V and 5 bases from J, with 14 bases in between. The CDR3 runs 15 residues. CDR1 and CDR2 from the germline V gene are SGHTA and FQGNSA. The CDR3 loop is CASSLSGVIQDTQYF. The DNA of the CDR3 is TGTGCCAGCAGCTTATCGGGAGTAATTCAAGATACGCAGTATTTT.

The V gene is TRBV6-5, the J gene TRBJ2-5; TRBD2 aligns across 8 bases. With V trimmed by 4 bases and J by 5 bases, 9 bases remained unmatched. The CDR3 covers 15 residues. Germline loops: CDR1 MNHEY, CDR2 SVGAGI. The chain's CDR3 is CASSFGLAELETQYF. The CDR3 region has the DNA TGTGCCAGCAGTTTTGGACTAGCCGAATTGGAGACCCAGTACTTC.

V is TRBV5-4 and J is TRBJ1-1; a weak D match, TRBD1 (6 bases). Germline CDR1 is SGHNT and CDR2 is YYREEE (reference sequence). The CDR3 covers 14 residues. The ends were cut back, 4 bases at V and 2 bases at J, with 12 bases in the middle. CDR3 in amino acids: CASSTDSLNTEAFF. Written as DNA, the CDR3 is TGTGCCAGCAGCACGGACAGCCTTAACACTGAAGCTTTCTTT. Variable domain in full (rest from reference TRBV5-4 and TRBJ1-1): ETGVTQSPTHLIKTRGQQVTLRCSSQSGHNTVSWYQQALGQGPQFIFQYYREEENGRGNFPPRFSGLQFPNYSSELNVNALELDDSALYLCASSTDSLNTEAFFGQGTRLTVV.

The CDR3 sequence is CSVVVGNTIYF. The CDR3 coding sequence is TGCAGCGTTGTTGTCGGAAACACCATATATTTT. The gene calls are TRBV29-1 and TRBJ1-3, with D hard to call. CDR1 is SQVTM and CDR2 is ANQGSEA in the germline V gene. Trimming cost V 4 bases and J 4 bases, with 5 bases left between them. The CDR3 contains 11 residues.

This clone was found once. The rearrangement joins TRBV18 to TRBJ1-2, with D tentatively TRBD1 (5 bases). The CDR3 contains 12 residues. V shed 1 base and J shed 12 bases, with 12 bases lying between them. CDR1 and CDR2 (germline): KGHSH, LQKENI. The DNA for the CDR3 is TGTGCCAGCTCACCACAAAGGACATTCAACACCTTC. It yields the protein CASSPQRTFNTF. The full variable domain, its missing parts supplied by reference TRBV18 and TRBJ1-2, is NAGVMQNPRHLVRRRGQEARLRCSPMKGHSHVYWYRQLPEEGLKFMVYLQKENIIDESGMPKERFSAEFPKEGPSILRIQQVVRGDSAAYFCASSPQRTFNTFGSGTRLTVV.

This clone was observed a handful of times. The CDR3 here is CAWSTGPEAFF. The CDR3, as DNA: TGTGCCTGGAGTACAGGGCCTGAAGCTTTCTTT. The V gene is TRBV30, the J gene TRBJ1-1; possible D gene TRBD1, 6 bases. This CDR3 is built from 11 residues. V lost 2 bases, J lost 6 bases, and 7 bases lay in between. CDR1 and CDR2 (germline): GTSNPN, SVGIG (reference sequence).

This clone was observed a few times. This sequence joins TRBV7-2 and TRBJ2-1; 10 bases map to TRBD2. In germline, CDR1 is SGHTA, CDR2 FQGNSA. With V trimmed by 3 bases and J by 2 bases, 4 bases remained unmatched. The CDR3 contains 16 residues. The DNA of the CDR3 is TGTGCCAGCAGCTTGGTTAGCGGGAGGACCTACAATGAGCAGTTCTTC. Its protein product is CASSLVSGRTYNEQFF.

This clone was counted only a few times. The rearrangement uses TRBV30 and TRBJ1-1, with 10 bases fitting TRBD1. This CDR3 spans 13 amino acids. Germline V gene sequence: CDR1 GTSNPN, CDR2 SVGIG (reference sequence). V lost 2 bases to trimming and J lost 8 bases; unmatched junction nucleotides: 5. The CDR3 is CAWSKDRGREAFF. The DNA for the CDR3 is TGTGCCTGGAGTAAAGACAGGGGGCGGGAAGCTTTCTTT.

In its sample, this clone was seen a few times. The V gene is TRBV18, the J gene TRBJ2-7; a possible D gene is TRBD1 (6 bases). V lost 4 bases, J lost 3 bases, and 10 bases lay in between. Per the germline V gene, CDR1 is KGHSH and CDR2 is LQKENI. The CDR3 has 13 amino acids. The CDR3 sequence is CASSLGQNYEQYV. The CDR3 nucleotides read TGTGCCAGCTCACTAGGACAGAACTACGAGCAGTACGTC.

This clone was observed a handful of times. The rearrangement uses TRBV30 and TRBJ1-1; D remains ambiguous. V lost 1 base and J lost 8, with 14 bases in between. In germline, CDR1 is GTSNPN, CDR2 SVGIG (reference sequence). The CDR3 is 13 amino acids. CDR3 DNA sequence: TGTGCCTGGAGTGAAACCCCCTGGGTGGAAGCTTTCTTT. Translated: CAWSETPWVEAFF.

The gene calls are TRBV5-5 and TRBJ1-4; the D is unclear. The V end lost 4 bases, the J end lost 8 bases, and 15 bases lay between the germline ends. From germline, CDR1 is SGHKS and CDR2 YYEKEE (reference sequence). The length of the CDR3 is 14 residues. The CDR3, as DNA: TGTGCCAGCAGCCTGCCTCAGAACGGGGAAAAACTGTTTTTT. It specifies CASSLPQNGEKLFF.